Below are 18 T cell receptor beta chains sequenced from a single sample in a study of siplizumab effects on memory and regulatory T cells. Assay used: immunoSEQ multiplex PCR; TCRdb lists only in-frame clones, some missing. This table holds 98,000 or so clones, 93% found once. The specimen was Tregs sorted from blood. The receptors derive from a human donor in good health.

CDR3 in amino acids: CSVGAQSYNEQFF. In DNA, the CDR3 is TGCAGCGTTGGCGCACAGTCCTACAATGAGCAGTTCTTC. This chain links TRBV29-1 with TRBJ2-1; D gene uncertain. The germline V gene encodes CDR1 SQVTM and CDR2 ANQGSEA. Between the trimmed V and J ends, which lost 4 bases and 1 base, there was a span of 8 bases. This CDR3 has 13 residues.

The chain has TRBV5-1 and TRBJ1-5; D may be TRBD1 (5 bases). Trimming stripped 0 bases from V and 5 bases from J, with 9 bases between. The V gene's germline CDR1 is SGHRS and CDR2 YFSETQ. CDR3 length: 14 residues. CDR3 sequence reads: CASSLAAGHQPQHF. In DNA form, the CDR3 reads TGCGCCAGCAGCTTGGCGGCAGGGCATCAGCCCCAGCATTTT.

This clone has only a few counts. The chain carries TRBV6-6 and TRBJ2-3; D ambiguous. The length of the CDR3 is 11 residues. V was clipped by 5 bases and J by 2 bases, with 2 bases between them. CDR1 MNHNY and CDR2 SVGAGI come from the germline V gene (reference sequence). The CDR3 DNA is TGTGCCAGCAGTAACACAGATACGCAGTATTTT. It yields the protein CASSNTDTQYF.

J is TRBJ1-3 and V is TRBV9; D gene unclear. V lost 0 bases and J 2 bases, leaving 9 bases between the germline ends. The germline V gene has CDR1 SGDLS and CDR2 YYNGEE. This CDR3 contains 15 residues. The CDR3 is CASSVEASTGNTIYF. The CDR3 DNA reads as TGTGCCAGCAGCGTAGAGGCGAGCACTGGAAACACCATATATTTT.

The rearrangement joins TRBV18 to TRBJ1-2; D unresolved. V was clipped by 3 bases and J by 6 bases, with 17 bases between them. Germline-derived CDR1 and CDR2 are KGHSH and LQKENI. The CDR3 has 15 amino acids. This CDR3 reads CASSPGDGSTHGYTF. CDR3 nucleotides: TGTGCCAGCTCACCGGGTGATGGAAGTACTCATGGCTACACCTTC.

This chain connects TRBV18 to TRBJ2-3; 14 bases are a match to TRBD2. Germline values: CDR1 KGHSH, CDR2 LQKENI. The CDR3 is made up of 17 amino acids. V gave up 3 bases and J gave up 4 bases; unmatched junction bases: 6. The DNA of the CDR3 is TGTGCCAGCTCACCCGGGACTAGCGGGAGAAGACCAGATACGCAGTATTTT. This translates into CASSPGTSGRRPDTQYF.

The chain is built from TRBV6-1 and TRBJ1-1; no clear D. The germline V gene has CDR1 MNHNS and CDR2 SASEGT. The CDR3 extends over 12 amino acids. With 4 bases removed from V and 7 bases from J, the gap between germline ends came to 10 bases. DNA for the CDR3: TGTGCCAGCAGTGCAAATACGTTTGAAGCTTTCTTT. It is translated as CASSANTFEAFF.

The V gene is TRBV11-1, the J gene TRBJ1-1, with D possibly being TRBD1 (6 bases). Germline V gene lookup returns CDR1 SGHAT and CDR2 FQDESV (reference sequence). This CDR3 comprises 14 residues. V gave up 7 bases and J gave up 5 bases, with 17 bases separating them. The CDR3 DNA reads as TGTGCCAGCACGTTTGACAGGCAGGGGACTGAAGCTTTCTTT. Translating gives CASTFDRQGTEAFF. Filled out from reference TRBV11-1 and TRBJ1-1, the complete variable domain reads EAEVAQSPRYKITEKSQAVAFWCDPISGHATLYWYRQILGQGPELLVQFQDESVVDDSQLPKDRFSAERLKGVDSTLKIQPAELGDSAMYLCASTFDRQGTEAFFGQGTRLTVV.

The chain uses TRBV7-2 and TRBJ2-5; no definite D call. The germline V gene encodes CDR1 SGHTA and CDR2 FQGNSA. Trimming stripped 5 bases from V and 5 bases from J, with 12 bases between. The CDR3 has 13 amino acids. The CDR3 DNA follows: TGTGCCAGCAGCCCTGGGCCCTTTGAGACCCAGTACTTC. It codes for CASSPGPFETQYF.

This chain links TRBV6-5 with TRBJ2-7, with 7 positions matching TRBD2. Germline trimming cut 7 bases from V and 1 base from J; bases unmatched to any gene: 7. The CDR3 has 14 residues. Germline V gene data show CDR1 as MNHEY and CDR2 as SVGAGI. The CDR3 DNA follows: TGTGCCAGCACCCCGGGGAGGGGTTCCTACGAGCAGTACTTC. Translating it yields CASTPGRGSYEQYF.

The V call is TRBV7-2, the J call TRBJ2-5; D is ambiguous. In germline, CDR1 is SGHTA, CDR2 FQGNSA. Trimming removed 3 bases from V and 3 bases from J, with 8 bases in between. The CDR3 spans 13 residues. Here the CDR3 reads CASSFGVEETQYF. In DNA form, the CDR3 reads TGTGCCAGCAGCTTTGGGGTCGAAGAGACCCAGTACTTC.

This chain links TRBV4-1 with TRBJ1-6, with D maybe TRBD1 (5 bases). V lost 1 base to trimming and J lost 4 bases, with 14 bases between them. CDR1 and CDR2 from the germline V gene are MGHRA and YSYEKL. The CDR3 totals 17 residues. The CDR3 is CASSQVPGTEYNSPLHF. CDR3 sequence (DNA): TGCGCCAGCAGCCAAGTCCCCGGGACGGAATATAATTCACCCCTCCACTTT.

The rearrangement uses TRBV29-1 and TRBJ1-2; TRBD1 might be the D (6 bases). The CDR3 length is 15 residues. Germline CDR1 SQVTM, CDR2 ANQGSEA. Trimming left V 4 bases short and J 2 bases short, with 17 bases between. CDR3 sequence reads: CSVGGGRGQNYGYTF. The CDR3 bases are TGCAGCGTTGGAGGAGGGCGGGGGCAGAACTATGGCTACACCTTC.

The chain couples TRBV5-1 to TRBJ2-7; maybe TRBD1 (6 bases). Trimming removed 1 base from V and 1 base from J, with 12 bases in between. CDR3 length: 15 amino acids. The germline CDR1 and CDR2 sequences are SGHRS and YFSETQ. The CDR3 sequence: CASSLRGQKSYEQYF. For the CDR3, the DNA is TGCGCCAGCAGCTTGCGAGGACAGAAATCCTACGAGCAGTACTTC.

The chain recombines TRBV29-1 with TRBJ2-1; D call uncertain. CDR3 length equals 11 residues. Trimming shortened V by 4 bases and J by 6 bases, and 7 bases separated the two germline ends. The germline CDR1 and CDR2 sequences are SQVTM and ANQGSEA. CDR3 DNA: TGCAGCGTTGCTCTCGGCAATGAGCAGTTCTTC. This sequence encodes CSVALGNEQFF.

This chain connects TRBV5-1 to TRBJ2-7; D is ambiguous. The germline gives CDR1 SGHRS, CDR2 YFSETQ. The CDR3 sequence is 12 residues long. V lost 0 bases and J 3 bases, leaving 4 bases between the germline ends. CDR3 nucleotides: TGCGCCAGCAGCTTGGGTTTCTACGAGCAGTACTTC. Residues: CASSLGFYEQYF.

The chain links TRBV28 to TRBJ2-5; maybe TRBD1 (5 bases). Germline assignment: CDR1 MDHEN and CDR2 SYDVKM. The CDR3 loop spans 13 amino acids. Trimming cost V 5 bases and J 5 bases, with 12 bases left between them. CDR3 nucleotide sequence: TGTGCCAGCAGTGATACAGGAACGGAGACCCAGTACTTC. Translating gives CASSDTGTETQYF.

The genes are TRBV14 and TRBJ1-2, with D uncertain. Germline-derived CDR1 and CDR2 are SGHDN and FVKESK. Trimming cost V 3 bases and J 4 bases, with 9 bases left between them. The CDR3 consists of 13 residues. Written as DNA, the CDR3 is TGTGCCAGCAGCCAGGAGACCTTCTATGGCTACACCTTC. This translates into CASSQETFYGYTF.